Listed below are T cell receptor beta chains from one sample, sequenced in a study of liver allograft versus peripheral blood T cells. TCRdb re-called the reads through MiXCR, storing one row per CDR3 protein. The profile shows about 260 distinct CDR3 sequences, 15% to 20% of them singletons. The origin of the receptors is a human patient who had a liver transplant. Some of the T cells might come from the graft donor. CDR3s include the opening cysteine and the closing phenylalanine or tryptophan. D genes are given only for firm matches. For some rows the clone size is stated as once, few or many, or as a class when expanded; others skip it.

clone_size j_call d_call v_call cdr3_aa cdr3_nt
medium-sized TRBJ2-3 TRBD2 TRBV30 CAWIYSLAGEVGTDTQYF TGTGCCTGGATATACAGTCTAGCGGGAGAGGTTGGCACAGATACGCAGTATTTT
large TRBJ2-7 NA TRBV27 CASSFVSSYEQYF TGTGCCAGCAGTTTTGTCTCCTCCTACGAGCAGTACTTC
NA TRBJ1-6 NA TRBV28 CASRDTGSSPLHF TGTGCCAGCAGGGACACTGGGAGCTCACCCCTCCACTTT
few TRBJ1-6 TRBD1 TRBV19 CASRSTGQGWGSPLHF TGTGCCAGTAGATCAACTGGACAGGGTTGGGGTTCACCCCTCCACTTT
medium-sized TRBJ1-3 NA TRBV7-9 CASSVRVDTIYF TGTGCCAGCAGCGTGCGGGTCGACACCATATATTTT
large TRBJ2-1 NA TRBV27 CASSSNYNEQFF TGTGCCAGCAGTTCTAACTACAATGAGCAGTTCTTC
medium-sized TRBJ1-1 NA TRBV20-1 CSARDVRELPEAFF TGCAGTGCTAGAGATGTCAGGGAACTTCCTGAAGCTTTCTTT
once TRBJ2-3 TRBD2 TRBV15 CATSSGLAGDDTQYF TGTGCCACCAGCAGTGGGCTAGCGGGGGACGATACGCAGTATTTT
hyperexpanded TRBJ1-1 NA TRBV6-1 CASSAHRVNTEAFF TGTGCCAGCAGTGCCCACAGGGTGAACACTGAAGCTTTCTTT
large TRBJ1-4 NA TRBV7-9 CASSITGLVDEKLFF TGTGCCAGCAGCATTACGGGCCTGGTGGATGAAAAACTGTTTTTT
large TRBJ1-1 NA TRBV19 CASSSQDLEGAFF TGTGCCAGTAGTAGTCAGGACTTGGAGGGAGCTTTCTTT
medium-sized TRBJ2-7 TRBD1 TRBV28 CASSFIDRDRPYEQYF TGTGCCAGCAGTTTTATTGACCGGGACAGACCCTACGAGCAGTACTTC
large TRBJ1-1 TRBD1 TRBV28 CASSWDRWDTEAFF TGTGCCAGCAGTTGGGACAGGTGGGACACTGAAGCTTTCTTT
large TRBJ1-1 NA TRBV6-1 CASREGSLSEAFF TGTGCCAGCAGGGAGGGGTCTTTGAGTGAAGCTTTCTTT
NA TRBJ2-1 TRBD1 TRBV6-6 CASTDGDRVNEQFF TGTGCCAGCACCGACGGGGACAGGGTGAATGAGCAGTTCTTC
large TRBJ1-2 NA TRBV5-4 CASSLIIPPYGYTF TGTGCCAGCAGCCTCATCATTCCCCCCTATGGCTACACCTTC
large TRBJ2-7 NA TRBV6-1 CASSAYWGATGVYEQYF TGTGCCAGCAGTGCCTACTGGGGAGCCACCGGGGTCTACGAGCAGTACTTC
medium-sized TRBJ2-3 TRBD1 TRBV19 CASSPWDRGEVGTDTQYF TGTGCCAGTAGCCCCTGGGACAGGGGGGAGGTAGGCACAGATACGCAGTATTTT
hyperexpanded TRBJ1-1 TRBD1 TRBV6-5 CASSYSSGGNTEAFF TGTGCCAGCAGTTACAGCTCAGGGGGAAACACTGAAGCTTTCTTT
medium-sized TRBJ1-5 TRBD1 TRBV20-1 CSARDQTGAWRNQPQHF TGCAGTGCTAGAGATCAAACAGGGGCTTGGCGCAATCAGCCCCAGCATTTT
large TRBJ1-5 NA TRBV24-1 CATSGGGGGNQPQHF TGTGCCACCAGTGGGGGGGGGGGCGGCAATCAGCCCCAGCATTTT
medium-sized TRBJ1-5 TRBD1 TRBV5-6 CASSFGQGYRQPQHF TGTGCCAGCAGCTTTGGACAGGGGTATCGGCAGCCCCAGCATTTT
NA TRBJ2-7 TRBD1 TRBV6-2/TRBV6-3 CASASWTGDYEQYF TGTGCCAGCGCTTCGTGGACAGGGGACTACGAGCAGTACTTC
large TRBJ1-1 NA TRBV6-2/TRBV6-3 CASSYSTKGEGTEAFF TGTGCCAGCAGTTACTCGACGAAAGGGGAGGGCACTGAAGCTTTCTTT
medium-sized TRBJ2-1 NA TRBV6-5 CASSLTGQLEQFF TGTGCCAGCAGCCTTACTGGACAGCTTGAGCAGTTCTTC
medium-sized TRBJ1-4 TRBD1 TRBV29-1 CSARQGLSAPPSFATNEKLFF TGCAGCGCTCGACAGGGGCTCAGCGCCCCTCCTTCCTTTGCAACTAATGAAAAACTGTTTTTT
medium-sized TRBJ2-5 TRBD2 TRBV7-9 CASSPRGDSSGRAAETQYF TGTGCCAGCAGCCCTAGGGGCGACTCTAGCGGGAGGGCTGCGGAGACCCAGTACTTC
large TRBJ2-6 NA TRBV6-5 CASSSWARSSGANVLTF TGTGCCAGCAGTTCCTGGGCCCGAAGCTCTGGGGCCAACGTCCTGACTTTC
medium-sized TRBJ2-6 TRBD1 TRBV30 CAWSVWDRGSGANVLTF TGTGCCTGGAGTGTATGGGACAGGGGCTCTGGGGCCAACGTCCTGACTTTC
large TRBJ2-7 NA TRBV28 CASSCRDSDRNEQYF TGTGCCAGCAGTTGCCGGGACTCGGATAGGAACGAGCAGTACTTC
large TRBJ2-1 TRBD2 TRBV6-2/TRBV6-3 CASSYSGLAGGLTVVRDEQFF TGTGCCAGCAGTTACTCCGGTCTAGCGGGAGGCCTAACGGTTGTTAGGGATGAGCAGTTCTTC
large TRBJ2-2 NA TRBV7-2 CASSLALTATGGELFF TGTGCCAGCAGCTTAGCTCTAACAGCTACTGGCGGGGAGCTGTTTTTT
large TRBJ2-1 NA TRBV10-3 CAISGAIYNEQFF TGTGCCATCAGCGGGGCGATCTACAATGAGCAGTTCTTC
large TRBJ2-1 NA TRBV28 CASSIGRDPTGEQFF TGTGCCAGCAGCATAGGGCGGGACCCCACAGGTGAGCAGTTCTTC
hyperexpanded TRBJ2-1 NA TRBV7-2 CASSLAFGINEQFF TGTGCCAGCAGCTTAGCGTTCGGAATCAATGAGCAGTTCTTC
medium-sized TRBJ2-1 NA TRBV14 CASSLVYNEQFF TGTGCCAGCAGCCTCGTATACAATGAGCAGTTCTTC
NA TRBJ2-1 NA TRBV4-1 CASSQGGWNEQFF TGCGCCAGCAGCCAAGGGGGATGGAATGAGCAGTTCTTC
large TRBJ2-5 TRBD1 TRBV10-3 CAIMRTGGVGETQYF TGTGCCATCATGAGGACAGGGGGAGTCGGAGAGACCCAGTACTTC
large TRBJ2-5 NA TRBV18 CASSPYLYQETQYF TGTGCCAGCTCACCATATTTGTACCAAGAGACCCAGTACTTC
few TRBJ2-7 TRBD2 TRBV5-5 CASSPRGGASYEQYF TGTGCCAGCAGCCCCCGGGGGGGCGCGTCCTACGAGCAGTACTTC